Listed below are T cell receptor beta chains from one sample, sequenced in a study of T cell repertoires in cytomegalovirus infection. MiXCR, run by TCRdb on the reads, gives a single entry per CDR3 protein. The repertoire holds some 130,000 distinct CDR3 sequences, with more than 20% as singletons. For these receptors, no antigen is known. Sequenced: PBMCs, sequenced either directly or after in vitro stimulation (not recorded which). These receptors came from a human donor in good health (CMV status not recorded). Some clones in this sample may be carry-over from other donors' samples. Each CDR3 is given without its conserved first and last residue. Each record gives: V gene, J gene, CDR3 protein.

TRBV19	TRBJ2-4	ASSIGQGGPLSIQY
TRBV6-1	TRBJ2-6	ASNTGTGANVLT
TRBV7-8	TRBJ1-2	ASSSLPGGIYGYT
TRBV7-2	TRBJ2-5	ASSLAASKEETQY
TRBV7-9	TRBJ2-1	ASSRGGGTPPAYNEQF
TRBV6-5	TRBJ1-1	ASSYAGGEAF
TRBV24-1	TRBJ2-1	ATSDLYNEQF
TRBV14	TRBJ1-4	ASSERTGGNEKLF
TRBV6-1	TRBJ2-7	ASSIRQGGVNGQY
TRBV11-2	TRBJ1-5	ASSPDRVALRGQPQH
TRBV7-9	TRBJ2-1	ASSLVGEGKGHEQF
TRBV12-3/TRBV12-4	TRBJ1-5	ASSGTGTRPQH
TRBV27	TRBJ1-5	ASSLYGDNQPQH
TRBV7-2	TRBJ2-3	ASSLVGSGTDTQY
TRBV4-1	TRBJ2-2	ASSPFRVTGELF
TRBV6-5	TRBJ1-1	ASSYSRAGLVNTEDF
TRBV7-2	TRBJ2-3	ASRRPPTDTQY
TRBV7-9	TRBJ2-7	ASSLTPGEQY
TRBV7-3	TRBJ2-1	ASSLQPSGSHEQF
TRBV29-1	TRBJ2-3	STGGLAGYTDTQY
TRBV20-1	TRBJ1-1	SAREEGSF
TRBV19	TRBJ1-5	ASSIWQGQGGNQPQH
TRBV10-2	TRBJ2-1	ASSLLSGRVGDEQF
TRBV19	TRBJ1-1	ASSIAVGTEAF
TRBV7-8	TRBJ2-3	ASSLAGQGLARTDTQY
TRBV11-2	TRBJ2-1	ASSLERGPYNEQF
TRBV30	TRBJ1-2	AWTAALSNYGYT
TRBV4-1	TRBJ1-2	ASSQARQAYGYT
TRBV7-3	TRBJ2-1	ASSAGTSNFNEQF
TRBV7-2	TRBJ2-1	ASSLMVWNEQF
TRBV6-2/TRBV6-3	TRBJ1-1	ASRMAGGTEAF
TRBV11-2	TRBJ2-2	ASSLGSPHSRELF
TRBV7-2	TRBJ1-4	ASSLNRVRLF
TRBV7-2	TRBJ2-3	ASSSGAGSATDTQY
TRBV7-2	TRBJ1-3	ASTSEIARGNTIY
TRBV7-2	TRBJ1-2	ASRPRLLNYGYT
TRBV28	TRBJ2-5	ASWTGGLQETQY